A selection of T cell receptor beta chains follows, all from one sample in a study of PD-1 blockade in classical Hodgkin lymphoma. This table comes from immunoSEQ multiplex PCR, and its TCRdb copy is limited to in-frame clones, with some not included. The sample consists of 20,000 to 25,000 clones, approximately 80% of them appearing once. The input for sequencing was peripheral blood mononuclear cells (PBMCs), taken before the second cycle of nivolumab. All receptors come from a human donor with classical Hodgkin lymphoma. Each CDR3 is given with its conserved first and last residue. A D gene is named only where the DNA matches it firmly.

j_call | v_call | d_call | cdr3_aa
TRBJ2-7 | TRBV9 | - | CASSPGSYEQYF
TRBJ1-3 | TRBV19 | TRBD1 | CASSPGTASGNTIYF
TRBJ2-1 | TRBV18 | - | CASSPQQGLGNEQFF
TRBJ2-5 | TRBV28 | - | CASSFIQGQETQYF
TRBJ2-7 | TRBV15 | TRBD2 | CATSRGSGGGYEQYF
TRBJ2-1 | TRBV18 | TRBD2 | CASSPTWSSGFDEQFF
TRBJ1-2 | TRBV6-1 | - | CASSEASVGRDGYTF
TRBJ2-7 | TRBV6-1 | - | CASSLTRDHEQYF
TRBJ1-5 | TRBV6-6 | - | CASSYSIGQPQHF
TRBJ1-6 | TRBV7-2 | TRBD1 | CASSLRPLTGEDSPLHF
TRBJ1-1 | TRBV6-8 | - | CAGSPRRTEAFF
TRBJ1-2 | TRBV9 | TRBD1 | CASSVGGQSNYGYTF
TRBJ1-4 | TRBV4-2 | - | CASSKGARGGNEKLFF
TRBJ2-5 | TRBV5-5 | - | CASSLGDSPGGTQYF
TRBJ2-2 | TRBV19 | - | CASSGLFTGELFF
TRBJ1-6 | TRBV28 | - | CASSSVTGGYNSPLHF
TRBJ2-7 | TRBV5-1 | - | CASSFTQGTEQYF
TRBJ2-6 | TRBV21-1 | - | CASSKVGGGERSGANVLTF
TRBJ1-3 | TRBV5-1 | - | CASSLSGAGNTIYF
TRBJ2-5 | TRBV5-6 | - | CASSLPWQGTETQYF
TRBJ2-1 | TRBV10-3 | - | CASEGGGNEQFF
TRBJ2-7 | TRBV27 | - | CASSFVPSYEQYF
TRBJ1-3 | TRBV28 | - | CASRPRAGGGGNTIYF
TRBJ2-1 | TRBV7-3 | TRBD2 | CASSPEAGAGKNEQFF
TRBJ1-4 | TRBV15 | TRBD1 | CATSRVGGQNEKLFF
TRBJ2-1 | TRBV11-3 | TRBD2 | CASSLSRGGGSYNEQFF
TRBJ2-1 | TRBV27 | TRBD2 | CASTGLAGGEDNEQFF
TRBJ2-5 | TRBV19 | TRBD1 | CASSIPSGQGARETQYF
TRBJ2-1 | TRBV18 | - | CASSPSASTTYNEQFF